These T cell receptor beta chains were read from a single sample in a study of CD8+CD57+ T cells in acquired aplastic anemia. TCRdb processed the reads anew with MiXCR; each CDR3 protein has one entry. Of more than 150,000 distinct CDR3 sequences listed, approximately 48% are singletons. The sequenced sample consisted of sorted CD4+, CD8+, or CD8+CD57+ T cells (not recorded which) from PBMCs. Source of these receptors: a human donor with aplastic anemia. The CDR3 runs from the conserved cysteine through the conserved F or W. Each record gives: clone size, CDR3 length, V gene, J gene, D gene, CDR3 DNA, CDR3 protein. D genes are given only for firm matches. Not all rows give a size; the values are once, few, many and, for expanded clones, a class.

.	11	TRBV11-2	TRBJ2-5	.	TGTGCCAGCAGCCCTAAAGAGACCCAGTACTTC	CASSPKETQYF
.	12	TRBV19	TRBJ1-5	.	TGTGCCAGTGGGGTGGGCAATCAGCCCCAGCATTTT	CASGVGNQPQHF
.	16	TRBV9	TRBJ1-5	TRBD1	TGTGCCAGCAGCCCCGATGGACAGGGCCTAAAGGGGGCCCAGCATTTT	CASSPDGQGLKGAQHF
.	13	TRBV10-3	TRBJ2-7	.	TGTGCCATCAGTGAGGGACCGGACTACGAGCAGTACTTC	CAISEGPDYEQYF
.	16	TRBV5-1	TRBJ2-6	.	TGCGCCAGCAGCTTGGAGGGGCCCTCTGGGGCCAACGTCCTGGCTTTC	CASSLEGPSGANVLAF
once	12	TRBV20-1	TRBJ2-5	.	TGCAGTACAAAGGGGTATTCAGAGACCCAGTACTTC	CSTKGYSETQYF
many	14	TRBV5-6	TRBJ1-3	.	TGTGCCAGCAGTCTGACAGGCTCTCGGGACACCATATATTTT	CASSLTGSRDTIYF
.	14	TRBV20-1	TRBJ1-2	.	TGCAGTGCTCCCGGGCCCGCGTCGAACTATGGCTACACCTTC	CSAPGPASNYGYTF
few	15	TRBV10-2	TRBJ2-1	.	TGCGCCAGCAGTGCGACCGGGACTCCCCTTGAGGAGCAGTTCTTC	CASSATGTPLEEQFF
few	13	TRBV2	TRBJ1-5	TRBD1	TGTGCCAGCAGGGAAACAGGGGATCAGCCCCAGCATTTT	CASRETGDQPQHF
many	14	TRBV19	TRBJ2-3	.	TGTGCCAGTAGTGAACAGGCTTCCACAGATACGCAGTATTTT	CASSEQASTDTQYF
many	14	TRBV12-5	TRBJ1-2	TRBD1	TGTGCTAGTGGGCCCGGGACAGCTAACTATGGCTACACCTTC	CASGPGTANYGYTF
.	14	TRBV20-1	TRBJ1-1	.	TGCAGTGCTAAAGTTATAGGGCTGGACACTGAAGCTTTCTTT	CSAKVIGLDTEAFF
.	15	TRBV11-1	TRBJ2-1	.	TGTGCCAGCAGCTCCTCAGGGGCAGTAAGCAATGAGCAGTTCTTC	CASSSSGAVSNEQFF
many	16	TRBV29-1	TRBJ1-3	.	TGCAGCGTTGAAGGAGGAAGGTCCAGCTCTGGAAACACCATATATTTT	CSVEGGRSSSGNTIYF
.	13	TRBV19	TRBJ2-7	TRBD1	TGTGCCAGTAGCCGGGACAGGGGGCACAAGCAGTACTTC	CASSRDRGHKQYF
medium-sized	12	TRBV7-2	TRBJ1-2	.	TGTGCCAGCAGCTTGCGTTCTTATGGCTACACCTTC	CASSLRSYGYTF
.	16	TRBV29-1	TRBJ2-1	.	TGCAGCGTTGAAGAGGGACTGTTATTATCCTACAATGAGCAGTTCTTC	CSVEEGLLLSYNEQFF
.	14	TRBV7-2	TRBJ1-1	.	TGTGCCAGCAGCTTAATCACAGTGGGGACTGAAGCTTTCTTT	CASSLITVGTEAFF
many	14	TRBV6-2/TRBV6-3	TRBJ2-1	.	TGTGCCAGCAGTTACGGTAATAGGGGGAATGAGCAGTTCTTC	CASSYGNRGNEQFF
.	14	TRBV27	TRBJ1-1	.	TGTGCCAGCAGTTCTCCGTTTATGAACACTGAAGCTTTCTTT	CASSSPFMNTEAFF
many	13	TRBV20-1	TRBJ2-5	TRBD2	TGCAGTGCTAGACTTAGCGGGAGGGAGACCCAGTACTTC	CSARLSGRETQYF
.	11	TRBV20-1	TRBJ1-3	.	TGCAGTGCTCCCGTCGGAAACACCATATATTTT	CSAPVGNTIYF
.	16	TRBV6-5	TRBJ2-3	.	TGTGCCAGCAGTTATCCCGAGGGGAGAATTGTCGATACGCAGTATTTT	CASSYPEGRIVDTQYF
many	14	TRBV12-3/TRBV12-4	TRBJ1-5	.	TGTGCCAGCAGCATCCTTAGGGACAATCAGCCCCAGCATTTT	CASSILRDNQPQHF
.	13	TRBV7-2	TRBJ1-1	TRBD1	TGTGCCAGCGTAGGGACAGCGTTCACTGAAGCTTTCTTT	CASVGTAFTEAFF
few	16	TRBV11-1	TRBJ2-3	TRBD2	TGTGCCAGCAGCTGGCCGGGGAGCGGGGGGACAGATACGCAGTATTTT	CASSWPGSGGTDTQYF
.	17	TRBV6-1	TRBJ2-3	TRBD2	TGTGCCAGCAGAAACGCTCTCGGGACTAGTCTCACAGATACGCAGTATTTT	CASRNALGTSLTDTQYF
.	14	TRBV10-3	TRBJ2-3	.	TGTGCCATCAGTGAGTCGAGGAACACAGATACGCAGTATTTT	CAISESRNTDTQYF
.	14	TRBV20-1	TRBJ2-3	.	TGCAGTGCTAGAGTGGGCGGACTTGGGGATACGCAGTATTTT	CSARVGGLGDTQYF
.	14	TRBV25-1	TRBJ1-1	TRBD1	TGTGCCAGCAGTGAAACACAGGGGGCCCTTGGTGCTTTCTTT	CASSETQGALGAFF
once	13	TRBV19	TRBJ2-7	TRBD1	TGTGCCAGTAGCCACAGGGGGCGCGACGAGCAGTACTTC	CASSHRGRDEQYF
.	15	TRBV5-1	TRBJ2-7	TRBD2	TGCGCCAGCAGCTTCCTAGCGGGAGTGGACTACGAGCAGTACTTC	CASSFLAGVDYEQYF
.	17	TRBV6-1	TRBJ1-2	.	TGTGCCAGCAGTGAATGGGGTGATCCGCTGTTTAACTATGGCTACACCTTC	CASSEWGDPLFNYGYTF
.	16	TRBV29-1	TRBJ2-2	.	TGCAGCGTTGAAGATCCAGTCAGGAGAAACACCGGGGAGCTGTTTTTT	CSVEDPVRRNTGELFF
many	14	TRBV25-1	TRBJ1-2	.	TGTGCCAGCAGTGAACCTGACAGTAACTATGGCTACACCTTC	CASSEPDSNYGYTF
many	14	TRBV10-3	TRBJ1-1	.	TGTGCCATCAGTGATTGGGGACAATACACTGAAGCTTTCTTT	CAISDWGQYTEAFF
.	14	TRBV4-2	TRBJ2-5	.	TGTGCCAGCAGCCAAGATCTGCTCGAAGAGACCCAGTACTTC	CASSQDLLEETQYF
.	16	TRBV19	TRBJ2-6	.	TGTGCCAGTAGTAACCCGGGGGCGAGGGGGGCCAACGTCCTGACTTTC	CASSNPGARGANVLTF
.	12	TRBV11-2	TRBJ2-7	.	TGTGCCAGCAGCCATGGGGGGAACGAGCAGTACTTC	CASSHGGNEQYF
few	15	TRBV24-1	TRBJ1-2	TRBD1	TGTGCCACCAGTGATGGGAGGACAGGAAACTATGGCTACACCTTC	CATSDGRTGNYGYTF
.	14	TRBV6-1	TRBJ1-3	TRBD1	TGTGCCAGCATCACAGACAGGGGATCAAACACCATATATTTT	CASITDRGSNTIYF
.	15	TRBV12-3/TRBV12-4	TRBJ2-1	TRBD2	TGTGCCAGCAGCCCGCTAGCGGAATCCTACAGTGAGCAGTTCTTC	CASSPLAESYSEQFF
.	17	TRBV15	TRBJ2-7	.	TGTGCCACCAGCAGAGATCAATCCGCGGGGAACTTCTACGAGCAGTACTTC	CATSRDQSAGNFYEQYF
many	14	TRBV6-5	TRBJ2-7	TRBD2	TGTGCCAGCAGGTGGACTAGTGCCTCCTACGAGCAGTACTTC	CASRWTSASYEQYF